The T cell receptor (beta chain) under discussion was sequenced for a study of blood T cell repertoires in COVID-19. Profiling relied on immunoSEQ multiplex PCR, and the TCRdb table lists in-frame clones only, not all of them. The table includes fewer than 350,000 clones, approximately 91% detected once. J gave up 3 bases and V 2 bases, and 10 bases lay outside the gene matches. The CDR3 spans 17 residues. Germline-derived CDR1 and CDR2 are SGHRS and YFSETQ. The sequenced sample consisted of PBMCs or T cells enriched from blood (not recorded which). The V call is TRBV5-1, the J call TRBJ2-2; 7 bases fit TRBD1. The receptor was isolated from a woman aged 40 to 50 with acute COVID-19. CDR3 in amino acids: CASSLGQAQYYTGELFF. CDR3 sequence (DNA): TGCGCCAGCAGCTTAGGACAGGCGCAGTACTACACCGGGGAGCTGTTTTTT.